The 18 T cell receptor beta chains below come from one sample, sequenced in a study of technical replicates of blood from a handful of donors (dated by TCRdb to 2015 to 2018). Library method: the immunoSEQ multiplex PCR assay. This immuneACCESS table, as held by TCRdb, lists in-frame sequences with V and J called but not all clones. Of the missing ones, under half trace to an unresolved V gene in checked studies; the others have no known cause. Here the sample has about 80,000 clones; more than 85% occur a single time. Around 0.43% of the sample is in the top ten clones. Sequenced input: T cells isolated from PBMCs. The receptors stem from a human donor in good health.

The rearrangement joins TRBV11-2 to TRBJ1-4, with D perhaps TRBD1 (5 bases). Trimming removed 4 bases at V and 8 bases at J, with 8 bases between. The CDR3 loop spans 12 amino acids. CDR1 is SGHAT, CDR2 FQNNGV, per germline. This CDR3 is CASSWAGEKLFF. The DNA of the CDR3 is TGTGCCAGCAGCTGGGCAGGGGAAAAACTGTTTTTT.

V is TRBV27 and J is TRBJ1-1; 8 positions match TRBD1. There are 14 residues in the CDR3. J was trimmed by 5 bases and V by 2 bases; bases with no gene match: 4. Germline CDR1 MNHEY, CDR2 SMNVEV (reference sequence). DNA for the CDR3: TGTGCCAGCAGTTTAGCACAGGGGGGGACTGAAGCTTTCTTT. Translated: CASSLAQGGTEAFF.

The chain links TRBV6-5 to TRBJ1-1; D unresolved. The V and J ends lost 2 bases and 4 bases respectively, with 11 bases between them. The V gene's germline CDR1 is MNHEY and CDR2 SVGAGI. The length of the CDR3 is 14 residues. The CDR3 nucleotides read TGTGCCAGCAGTTACGGCTATGGGCCCACTGAAGCTTTCTTT. It encodes CASSYGYGPTEAFF.

This clone was observed a single time. This chain connects TRBV6-6 to TRBJ2-1; D remains ambiguous. Trimming pared 7 bases from V and 9 bases from J, leaving 16 bases between. The CDR3 has 13 residues. Germline V gene sequence: CDR1 MNHNY, CDR2 SVGAGI (reference sequence). CDR3 loop: CASIQGGAIEQFF. The DNA of the CDR3 is TGTGCCAGCATCCAAGGCGGCGCTATTGAGCAGTTCTTC.

In this sample, this clone turned up a few times. The V call is TRBV15, the J call TRBJ2-5; no clear D. This CDR3 region has 14 residues. Trimming took off 3 bases at V and 2 bases at J, with 10 bases between the two ends. Per the germline V gene, CDR1 is LNHNV and CDR2 is YYDKDF (reference sequence). CDR3 region: CATSSEWSQETQYF. CDR3 coding DNA: TGTGCCACCAGCAGCGAATGGAGTCAAGAGACCCAGTACTTC.

The chain joins TRBV19 to TRBJ1-1, with TRBD1 identical over 9 bases. Germline V gives CDR1 LNHDA, CDR2 SQIVND (reference sequence). With V trimmed by 6 bases and J by 6 bases, 11 bases remained unmatched. This CDR3 has 15 amino acids. CDR3 loop: CASRTGTGYSSEAFF. For the CDR3, the DNA is TGTGCCAGTAGGACCGGGACAGGGTATTCTTCTGAAGCTTTCTTT.

The chain is built from TRBV27 and TRBJ2-7; TRBD1 aligns across 11 bases. The CDR3 is 14 amino acids. Trimming at V came to 8 bases and at J to 3 bases, leaving 6 bases not matched to a gene. CDR1 and CDR2 (germline): MNHEY, SMNVEV (reference sequence). The CDR3 loop is CASGGQGAIYEQYF. CDR3 bases: TGTGCCAGCGGAGGACAGGGGGCGATCTACGAGCAGTACTTC.

This sequence joins TRBV7-9 and TRBJ2-7; D uncertain. This CDR3 spans 11 amino acids. Trimming stripped 5 bases from V and 5 bases from J, with 7 bases between. CDR1 SEHNR and CDR2 FQNEAQ come from the germline V gene (reference sequence). CDR3 in DNA: TGTGCCAGCAGCCTCTATAACGAGCAGTACTTC. Translated, it gives CASSLYNEQYF.

J is TRBJ1-1 and V is TRBV7-7; D is possibly TRBD1 (5 bases). The CDR3 sequence is 13 residues long. CDR1 SSHAT and CDR2 FNYEAQ come from the germline V gene (reference sequence). Trimming cost V 3 bases and J 1 base, with 6 bases left between them. This CDR3 reads CASSLDTNTEAFF. The CDR3 coding sequence is TGTGCCAGCAGCTTGGACACGAACACTGAAGCTTTCTTT.

DNA for the CDR3: TGTGCCAGTAGTCTCAGGGGGCCTCGTCCCACAGATACGCAGTATTTT. It yields the protein CASSLRGPRPTDTQYF. The rearrangement links TRBV19 to TRBJ2-3; 8 bases fit TRBD1. The CDR3 has 16 residues. Germline values: CDR1 LNHDA, CDR2 SQIVND (reference sequence). V dropped 5 bases and J dropped 2; count of bases not matched to a gene: 9.

The gene calls are TRBV7-2 and TRBJ2-4; D may be TRBD1 (6 bases). With 2 bases removed from V and 0 bases from J, the gap between germline ends came to 14 bases. Per germline, CDR1 SGHTA and CDR2 FQGNSA. The CDR3 spans 17 residues. CDR3 nucleotide sequence: TGTGCCAGCAGCTTAAGAATCGGACAGCTAGCCAAAAACATTCAGTACTTC. Translation gives CASSLRIGQLAKNIQYF.

Only one count was recorded for this clone. This chain links TRBV27 with TRBJ2-7; TRBD2 agrees at 14 bases. The CDR3 spans 14 residues. With V trimmed by 5 bases and J by 4 bases, 1 base remained unmatched. Germline-derived CDR1 and CDR2 are MNHEY and SMNVEV (reference sequence). The CDR3 bases are TGTGCCAGCAGTCGACTAGCGGGAGGGTACGAGCAGTACTTC. Encoded protein: CASSRLAGGYEQYF.

This clone was recorded only once. The V call is TRBV5-6, the J call TRBJ2-7, with 7 bases that match TRBD1. The CDR3 spans 18 residues. V lost 0 bases, J lost 5 bases, and 17 bases stayed unmatched. The germline CDR1 and CDR2 sequences are SGHDT and YYEEEE. The CDR3 is CASSLAILAEGAYNEQYF. DNA of the CDR3: TGTGCCAGCAGCTTGGCAATTTTGGCAGAGGGGGCATACAACGAGCAGTACTTC.

The chain is built from TRBV11-2 and TRBJ2-7; 9 bases align to TRBD1. The germline V gene has CDR1 SGHAT and CDR2 FQNNGV. V was pared by 3 bases and J by 3 bases, with 15 bases of the junction left unmatched. CDR3 size: 18 residues. CDR3 bases: TGTGCCAGCAGCTTGACGGGATTTAGGGGGACAGGGTTCTACGAGCAGTACTTC. Translated, it gives CASSLTGFRGTGFYEQYF.

The V call is TRBV27, the J call TRBJ2-7, with 10 bases identical to TRBD2. In germline, CDR1 is MNHEY, CDR2 SMNVEV (reference sequence). The trim removed 6 bases at V and 7 bases at J, leaving 9 bases unmatched. The CDR3 length is 14 residues. The CDR3 coding sequence is TGTGCCAGCAGACCTCTAGCGGGAGACTGGGAGCAGTACTTC. This translates into CASRPLAGDWEQYF.

The chain combines TRBV7-9 with TRBJ1-2; no definite D call. Trimming shortened V by 6 bases and J by 4 bases, and 15 bases separated the two germline ends. CDR3 length equals 14 residues. Germline assignment: CDR1 SEHNR and CDR2 FQNEAQ (reference sequence). DNA for the CDR3: TGTGCCAGCAGTCATATGACGGAGTTCTATGGCTACACCTTC. This gives the protein CASSHMTEFYGYTF.

This chain joins TRBV4-1 and TRBJ2-3, with 7 positions matching TRBD2. The CDR3 is 15 amino acids. Germline CDR1 reads MGHRA; CDR2 reads YSYEKL. The V and J ends lost 0 bases and 5 bases, in that order; junction bases with no gene match: 5. CDR3 nucleotide sequence: TGCGCCAGCAGCCAAGAGGGGGTAGCGGGAGATACGCAGTATTTT. This encodes CASSQEGVAGDTQYF.

The chain has TRBV11-3 and TRBJ2-2; 9 bases map to TRBD1. Looked up from germline, CDR1 is SGHNT and CDR2 is YENEEA. The CDR3 contains 15 residues. Germline trimming cut 5 bases from V and 3 bases from J; bases unmatched to any gene: 4. The CDR3 nucleotides read TGTGCCAGCAGCCAGGGACAGGGTTACACCGGGGAGCTGTTTTTT. This encodes CASSQGQGYTGELFF.